This TCR beta chain was retrieved from a study of cytomegalovirus exposure and HLA in healthy donors. Germline lookup yields CDR1 MNHNS and CDR2 SASEGT. This CDR3 has 13 residues. J gave up 2 bases and V 6 bases, and 3 bases lay outside the gene matches. Method: immunoSEQ multiplex PCR; TCRdb's copy keeps in-frame clones and lacks some. The sample contains 71,000 or so clones, over 85% of which appear only once. The TCR originated in a young man in good health and CMV-seropositive. The source material was PBMCs. The gene calls are TRBV6-1 and TRBJ2-7; 8 bases align to TRBD1. The CDR3 sequence: CASRDRGPYEQYF. CDR3 coding DNA: TGTGCCAGCAGAGACAGGGGTCCCTACGAGCAGTACTTC.